This T cell receptor (beta chain) originates from a study of blood T cell repertoires in COVID-19. As processed by the authors: The authors estimated nucleated cell counts from reference gene primer amplification. TCRdb's table, derived via immunoSEQ multiplex PCR, lists solely in-frame clones and lacks some. Clone size and V and J calls were adopted from that table, with D and trimming inferred from the DNA. The profile shows 40,000 or so clones, 85% to 90% of them singletons. V gave up 4 bases and J gave up 3 bases; unmatched junction bases: 10. CDR1 is SGHDN, CDR2 FVKESK, per germline. This CDR3 contains 16 residues.

The material sequenced was peripheral blood. V and J are TRBV14 and TRBJ2-3; 7 nucleotides line up with TRBD2. This TCR was recovered from a man in his sixties with active or convalescent COVID-19. In nucleotides, the CDR3 is TGTGCCAGCAGCCCCCCCGCGGGGGTGTGGACAGATACGCAGTATTTT. Protein sequence: CASSPPAGVWTDTQYF.